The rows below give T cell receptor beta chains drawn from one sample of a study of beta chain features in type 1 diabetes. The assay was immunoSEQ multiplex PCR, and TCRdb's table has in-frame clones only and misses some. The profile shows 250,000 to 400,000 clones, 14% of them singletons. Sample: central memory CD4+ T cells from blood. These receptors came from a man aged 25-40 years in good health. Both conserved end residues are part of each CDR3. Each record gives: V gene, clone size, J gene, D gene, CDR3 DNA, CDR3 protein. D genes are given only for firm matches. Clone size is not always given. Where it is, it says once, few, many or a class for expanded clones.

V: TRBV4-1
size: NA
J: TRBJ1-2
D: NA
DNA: TGCGCCAGCAGCCAAGGTTGGGCGGCCTATGGCTACACCTTC
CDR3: CASSQGWAAYGYTF

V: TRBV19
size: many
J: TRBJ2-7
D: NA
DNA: TGTGCCAGTAGTATAACTCCGTACGCCGAGCAGTACTTC
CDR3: CASSITPYAEQYF

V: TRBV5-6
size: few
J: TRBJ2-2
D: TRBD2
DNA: TGTGCCAGCAGCTTGTTGGGACTAGCGGGAGTCGGCGGGGAGCTGTTTTTT
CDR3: CASSLLGLAGVGGELFF

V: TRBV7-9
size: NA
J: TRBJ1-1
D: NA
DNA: TGTGCCAGCAGCTTAGAGACTCAGGGGACTGAAGCTTTCTTT
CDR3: CASSLETQGTEAFF

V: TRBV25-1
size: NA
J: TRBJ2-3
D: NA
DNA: TGTGCCAGCCGGAGGTCTAGCACAGATACGCAGTATTTT
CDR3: CASRRSSTDTQYF

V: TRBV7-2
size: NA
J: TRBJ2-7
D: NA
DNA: TGTGCCAGCAGCTCGGGACTCCAAGCTGGGGAGCAGTACTTC
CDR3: CASSSGLQAGEQYF

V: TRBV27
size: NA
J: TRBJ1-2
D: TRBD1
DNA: TGTGCCAGCAGTTACCAGGGGGCTGGTAGCTACACCTTC
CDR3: CASSYQGAGSYTF

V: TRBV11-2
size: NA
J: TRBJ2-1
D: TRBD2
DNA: TGTGCCAGCAGCTTAGACAGTCGACTAGCGGAGCAGTTCTTC
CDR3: CASSLDSRLAEQFF

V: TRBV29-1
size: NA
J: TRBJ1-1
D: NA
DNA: TGCAGCGGGTCGGGACATTTGAACACTGAAGCTTTCTTT
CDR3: CSGSGHLNTEAFF

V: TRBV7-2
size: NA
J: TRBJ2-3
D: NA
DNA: TGTGCCAGCGGCCTGGACCTCGGGGATACGCAGTATTTT
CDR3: CASGLDLGDTQYF

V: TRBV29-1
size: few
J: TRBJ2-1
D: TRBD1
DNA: TGCAGCGTTGAAGGGACAGGGAGGTCCTACAATGAGCAGTTCTTC
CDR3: CSVEGTGRSYNEQFF

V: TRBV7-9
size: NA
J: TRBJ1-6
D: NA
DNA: TGTGCCAGCAGCTCCAAACCCGATATTTCACCCCTCCACTTT
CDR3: CASSSKPDISPLHF

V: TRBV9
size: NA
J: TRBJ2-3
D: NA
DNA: TGTGCCAGCAGCGTATCCTCAGGGGCCACCACAGATACGCAGTATTTT
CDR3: CASSVSSGATTDTQYF

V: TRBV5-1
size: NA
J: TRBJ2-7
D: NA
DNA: TGCGCCAGCAGCCCCCAAAGCTTGAGCTCCTACGAGCAGTACTTC
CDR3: CASSPQSLSSYEQYF

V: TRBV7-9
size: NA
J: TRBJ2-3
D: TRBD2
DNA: TGTGCCAGCAGCTTAGGTATCAGCGGGGGGACAGATACGCAGTATTTT
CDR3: CASSLGISGGTDTQYF

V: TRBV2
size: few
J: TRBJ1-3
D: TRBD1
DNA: TGTGCCAGCAGTGCCGGACAGGCAACCTCTGGAAACACCATATATTTT
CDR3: CASSAGQATSGNTIYF

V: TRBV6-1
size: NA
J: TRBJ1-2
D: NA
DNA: TGTGCCAGCAGTCCGGCAGGTTATGGCTACACCTTC
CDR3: CASSPAGYGYTF

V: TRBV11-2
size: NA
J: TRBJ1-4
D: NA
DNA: TGTGCCAGCAGCTCTCGGGCAGGGAGGACTTCAACTAGTGTAAAACTGTTTTTT
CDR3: CASSSRAGRTSTSVKLFF

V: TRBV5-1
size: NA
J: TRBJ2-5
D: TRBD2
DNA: TGCGCCAGCAGCTACCTAGCGGGGGCACCGGAGACCCAGTACTTC
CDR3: CASSYLAGAPETQYF

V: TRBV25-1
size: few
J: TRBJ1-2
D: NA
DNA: TGTGCCAGCAGGGGTGGGGGTGAGGGCTATGGCTACACCTTC
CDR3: CASRGGGEGYGYTF

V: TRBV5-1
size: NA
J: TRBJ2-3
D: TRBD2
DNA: TGCGCCAGCAGCTTAACAGCGGGAGGGGCAGATACGCAGTATTTT
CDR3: CASSLTAGGADTQYF

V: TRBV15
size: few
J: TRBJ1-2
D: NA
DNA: TGTGCCACCAGCAGAGATGTGGGGGGTAAATATGGCTACACCTTC
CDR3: CATSRDVGGKYGYTF

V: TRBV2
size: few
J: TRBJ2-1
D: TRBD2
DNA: TGTGCCAGCAGTGAAGGCGGGAGGGTCTACAATGAGCAGTTCTTC
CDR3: CASSEGGRVYNEQFF

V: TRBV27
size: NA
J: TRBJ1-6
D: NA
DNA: TGTGCCAGCAGTCTAGGGGATTATAATTCACCCCTCCACTTT
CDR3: CASSLGDYNSPLHF

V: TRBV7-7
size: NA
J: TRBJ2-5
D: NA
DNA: TGTGCCAGCAGCCCTGGACATAGTGGTTCCCAGTACTTC
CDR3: CASSPGHSGSQYF

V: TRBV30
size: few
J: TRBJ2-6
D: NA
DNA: TGTGCCTGGAGTTCGGGGGCCGGGGCCAACGTCCTGACTTTC
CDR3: CAWSSGAGANVLTF

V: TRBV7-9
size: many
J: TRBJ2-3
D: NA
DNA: TGTGCCAGCAGCTTAGACCAGGGGCAGACAGATACGCAGTATTTT
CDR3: CASSLDQGQTDTQYF

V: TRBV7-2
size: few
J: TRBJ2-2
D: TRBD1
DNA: TGTGCCAGCAGCTTAGTCGGACAGGGTGCGATAGCCGGGGAGCTGTTTTTT
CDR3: CASSLVGQGAIAGELFF

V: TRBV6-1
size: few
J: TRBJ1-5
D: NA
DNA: TGTGCCACCTCTGGGGCAGGCCTTTATCAGCCCCAGCATTTT
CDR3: CATSGAGLYQPQHF

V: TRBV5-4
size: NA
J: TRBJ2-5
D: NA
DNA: TGTGCCAGCAGCTTGAAGTTGGACAGTCAAGAGACCCAGTACTTC
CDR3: CASSLKLDSQETQYF

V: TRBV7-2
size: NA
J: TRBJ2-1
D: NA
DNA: TGTGCCAGCAGCCAAGATAGGGGTGAGCAGTTCTTC
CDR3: CASSQDRGEQFF

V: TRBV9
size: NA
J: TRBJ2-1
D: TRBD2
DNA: TGTGCCAGCAGCGTGGACGGGAGGTCCTACAATGAGCAGTTCTTC
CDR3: CASSVDGRSYNEQFF

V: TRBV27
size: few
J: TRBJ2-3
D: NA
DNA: TGTGCCAGCAAGAAGGGCTCCTTCCCAGATACGCAGTATTTT
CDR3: CASKKGSFPDTQYF

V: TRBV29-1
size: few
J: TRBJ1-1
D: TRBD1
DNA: TGCAGCGGTGTACAGGGGAGGGACACTGAAGCTTTCTTT
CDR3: CSGVQGRDTEAFF

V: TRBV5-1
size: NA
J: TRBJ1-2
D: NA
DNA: TGCGCCAGCAGCTTGGGGACTATCCGCCGCAACTTCGAATATGGCTACACCTTC
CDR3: CASSLGTIRRNFEYGYTF

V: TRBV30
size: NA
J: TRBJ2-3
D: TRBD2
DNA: TGTGCCTGGAACGCGGGAGGGCCGTGGACAGATACGCAGTATTTT
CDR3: CAWNAGGPWTDTQYF

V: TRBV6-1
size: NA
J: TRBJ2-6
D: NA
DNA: TGTGCCAGCAGTGAACACTCGGGACAAAGCTCTGGGGCCAACGTCCTGACTTTC
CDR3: CASSEHSGQSSGANVLTF

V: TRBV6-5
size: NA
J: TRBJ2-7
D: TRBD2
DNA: TGTGCCAGCCAGACTAGCCGGGGGAGGGAGCAGTACTTC
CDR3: CASQTSRGREQYF

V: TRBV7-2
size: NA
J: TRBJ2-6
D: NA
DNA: TGTGCCAGCAGCTCGCTAAAGTCTGGGGCCAACGTCCTGACTTTC
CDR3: CASSSLKSGANVLTF

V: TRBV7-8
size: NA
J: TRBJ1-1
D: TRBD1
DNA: TGTGCCAGCAGGCGACAGGGGGAAAGCACTGAAGCTTTCTTT
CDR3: CASRRQGESTEAFF

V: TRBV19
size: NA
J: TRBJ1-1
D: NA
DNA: TGTGCCAGTAGTATAAAGGGGAACACTGAAGCTTTCTTT
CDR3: CASSIKGNTEAFF

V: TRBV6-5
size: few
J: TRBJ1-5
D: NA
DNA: TGTGCCAGCAGCACGAGAGGGGGGCCCCAGCATTTT
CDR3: CASSTRGGPQHF

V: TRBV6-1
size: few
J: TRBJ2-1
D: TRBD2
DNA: TGTGCCAGCAGTGAGGTCCCTAGCGGAGGGAATGAGCAGTTCTTC
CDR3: CASSEVPSGGNEQFF

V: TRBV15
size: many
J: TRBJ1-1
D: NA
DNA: TGTGCCACCAGCGAAAGGCTTAACACTGAAGCTTTCTTT
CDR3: CATSERLNTEAFF

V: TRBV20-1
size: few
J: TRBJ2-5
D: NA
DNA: TGCAGTGCAAACTTGCAAGAGACCCAGTACTTC
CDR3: CSANLQETQYF

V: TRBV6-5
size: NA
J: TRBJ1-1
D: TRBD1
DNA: TGTGCCAGCAGTCACGCTCAGGGGGCTGAAGCTTTCTTT
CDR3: CASSHAQGAEAFF

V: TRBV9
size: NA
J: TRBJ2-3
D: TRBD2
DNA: TGTGCCAGCAGCTCAGGGAGACTAGCCGCAATAGATACGCAGTATTTT
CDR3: CASSSGRLAAIDTQYF

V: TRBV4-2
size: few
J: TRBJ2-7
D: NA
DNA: TGTGCCAGCAGCCAAGTAGGAAGCTCCTACGAGCAGTACTTC
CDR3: CASSQVGSSYEQYF

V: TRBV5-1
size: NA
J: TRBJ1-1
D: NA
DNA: TGCGCCAGCAGCCTCTGGGGTGGGACACCTGAAGCTTTCTTT
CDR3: CASSLWGGTPEAFF

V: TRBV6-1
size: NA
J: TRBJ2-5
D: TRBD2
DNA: TGTGCCAGCAGTGAGGGTTTTTGGCGGGGGGACCAAGAGACCCAGTACTTC
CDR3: CASSEGFWRGDQETQYF

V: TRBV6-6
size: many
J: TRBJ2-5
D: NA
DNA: TGTGCCAGCAGTTACTCGACAGCCCAAGAGACCCAGTACTTC
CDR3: CASSYSTAQETQYF

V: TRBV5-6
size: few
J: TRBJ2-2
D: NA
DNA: TGTGCCAGCAGCGTCGGAGGGGGCGGGGAGCTGTTTTTT
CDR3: CASSVGGGGELFF

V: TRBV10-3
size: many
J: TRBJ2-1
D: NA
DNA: TGTGCCATCGAGGGACAATTCGGGGGGCAGTTCTTC
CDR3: CAIEGQFGGQFF

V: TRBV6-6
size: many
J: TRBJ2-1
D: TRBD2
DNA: TGTGCCAGCAGTATAGCTAGCGGCTACAATGAGCAGTTCTTC
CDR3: CASSIASGYNEQFF

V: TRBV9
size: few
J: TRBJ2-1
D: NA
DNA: TGTGCCAGCAGCCATAGGGGTGGAGGGGCCTACAATGAGCAGTTCTTC
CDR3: CASSHRGGGAYNEQFF

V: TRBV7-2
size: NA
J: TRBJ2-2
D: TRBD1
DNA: TGTGCCAGCAGCAACAGGGGACGGGTCACCGGGGAGCTGTTTTTT
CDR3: CASSNRGRVTGELFF

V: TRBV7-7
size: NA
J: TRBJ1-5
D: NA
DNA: TGTGCCAGCAGCGTACAGGGTTGGGGCAATCAGCCCCAGCATTTT
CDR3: CASSVQGWGNQPQHF